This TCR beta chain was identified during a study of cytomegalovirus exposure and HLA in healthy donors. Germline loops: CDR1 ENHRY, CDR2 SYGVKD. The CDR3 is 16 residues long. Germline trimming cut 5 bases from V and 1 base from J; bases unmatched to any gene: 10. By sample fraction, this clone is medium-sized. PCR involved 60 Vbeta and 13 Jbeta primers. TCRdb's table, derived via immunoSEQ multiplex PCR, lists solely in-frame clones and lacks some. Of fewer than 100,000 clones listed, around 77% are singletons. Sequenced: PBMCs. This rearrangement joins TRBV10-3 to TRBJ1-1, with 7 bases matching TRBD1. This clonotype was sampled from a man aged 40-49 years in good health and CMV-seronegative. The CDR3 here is CAISLSEGAGNTEAFF. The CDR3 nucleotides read TGTGCCATCAGTCTTTCCGAGGGGGCAGGGAACACTGAAGCTTTCTTT.